What follows are 29 T cell receptor beta chains derived from one specimen sequenced in a study of CD8 T cells in Susac syndrome. Reverse transcription of 0.5 to 1 ug RNA was performed with random hexamers. TCRdb independently ran MiXCR on the immunoSEQ multiplex PCR reads; one entry per CDR3 protein. The sample holds 250,000 to 300,000 distinct CDR3 sequences, about 85% seen once. The sequencing sample was made of CD8+ T cells from PBMCs. These receptors were obtained from a human donor with multiple sclerosis.

The rearrangement links TRBV6-1 to TRBJ2-7; 10 bases are a match to TRBD2. J was trimmed by 0 bases and V by 6 bases; bases with no gene match: 5. From germline, CDR1 is MNHNS and CDR2 SASEGT. CDR3 length equals 15 residues. The CDR3, as DNA: TGTGCCAGCAGAGGACTAGCGGAAAGCTCCTACGAGCAGTACTTC. Its translation: CASRGLAESSYEQYF.

The gene calls are TRBV27 and TRBJ2-7; D perhaps matches TRBD1 (6 bases). Germline V CDR1 and CDR2: MNHEY, SMNVEV (reference sequence). Trimming shortened V by 5 bases and J by 3 bases, and 11 bases separated the two germline ends. The CDR3 runs to 13 residues. DNA of the CDR3: TGTGCCAGCAGTCCCGGGACATTCTACGAGCAGTACTTC. Residues: CASSPGTFYEQYF.

The V and J genes are TRBV3-1 and TRBJ2-5, with D tentatively TRBD2 (6 bases). Between the trimmed V and J ends, which lost 7 bases and 4 bases, there was a span of 16 bases. The CDR3 is 14 amino acids. CDR1 and CDR2 from the germline V gene are LGHDT and YNNKEL (reference sequence). The CDR3 region has the DNA TGTGCCAGCACCACGTTAGTCGGGAGAGAGACCCAGTACTTC. It specifies CASTTLVGRETQYF.

In DNA, the CDR3 is TGCGCCAGCAGCCAAAACGAGGGAAGCACTGAAGCTTTCTTT. Its translation is CASSQNEGSTEAFF. The V and J genes are TRBV4-1 and TRBJ1-1; D is unresolved. Germline CDR1 is MGHRA and CDR2 is YSYEKL. This CDR3 has 14 amino acids. The V end lost 2 bases, the J end lost 4 bases, and 11 bases lay between the germline ends.

The V call is TRBV23-1, the J call TRBJ2-5; D remains unclear. TRBV23-1 is placed among ORFs of uncertain function. This CDR3 has 14 residues. V was trimmed by 1 base and J by 3 bases, leaving 9 bases between them. In DNA, the CDR3 is TGCGCCAGCAGTCAATTTCGTCTTGAAGAGACCCAGTACTTC. Its protein is CASSQFRLEETQYF.

The rearrangement links TRBV11-2 to TRBJ1-2; 7 bases map to TRBD1. CDR1 is SGHAT, CDR2 FQNNGV, per germline. V lost 5 bases to trimming and J lost 4 bases; unmatched junction nucleotides: 7. CDR3 length: 14 residues. The CDR3 loop is CASSLGRTGYGYTF. The CDR3 nucleotides read TGTGCCAGCAGCCTCGGCCGGACAGGCTATGGCTACACCTTC.

The chain uses TRBV9 and TRBJ2-2; the match to TRBD2 covers 11 bases. Germline CDR1 is SGDLS and CDR2 is YYNGEE. V shed 0 bases and J 3 bases; nucleotides not matched to a gene: 7. This CDR3 contains 18 residues. CDR3 sequence reads: CASSVELAGDGDTGELFF. In nucleotides, the CDR3 is TGTGCCAGCAGCGTAGAACTAGCGGGAGATGGCGACACCGGGGAGCTGTTTTTT.

The chain has TRBV30 and TRBJ2-2; D is unclear. The germline CDR1 and CDR2 sequences are GTSNPN and SVGIG (reference sequence). Trimming removed 2 bases at V and 4 bases at J, with 5 bases between. The CDR3 is made up of 12 amino acids. CDR3 protein: CAWSWSTGELFF. CDR3 in DNA: TGTGCCTGGAGTTGGAGCACCGGGGAGCTGTTTTTT.

J is TRBJ2-5 and V is TRBV7-9; TRBD2 matches 9 bases. Germline V CDR1 and CDR2: SEHNR, FQNEAQ (reference sequence). There are 12 residues in the CDR3. After removal of 11 bases from V and 3 bases from J, the junction contained 4 bases not matched to a gene. The CDR3 loop reads CASASGKETQYF. CDR3 bases: TGTGCCTCGGCTAGCGGGAAAGAGACCCAGTACTTC.

CDR3 sequence reads: CASSFQQSYEQYF. The CDR3, as DNA: TGTGCCAGCAGCTTCCAGCAGAGCTACGAGCAGTACTTC. The V and J genes are TRBV11-2 and TRBJ2-7; no clear D gene. The CDR3 is 13 residues long. Per germline, CDR1 SGHAT and CDR2 FQNNGV. The V and J ends lost 3 bases and 3 bases respectively, with 9 bases between them.

This chain connects TRBV28 to TRBJ2-7; D is undetermined. V lost 3 bases to trimming and J lost 5 bases, with 8 bases between them. The CDR3 runs to 12 residues. Germline CDR1 and CDR2: MDHEN and SYDVKM. DNA of the CDR3: TGTGCCAGCAGTTTTAACAGTGACGAGCAGTACTTC. Protein: CASSFNSDEQYF.

This chain uses TRBV27 with TRBJ1-1; 8 positions match TRBD1. The V and J ends lost 5 bases and 5 bases, in that order; junction bases with no gene match: 10. CDR3 length equals 15 residues. The V gene's germline CDR1 is MNHEY and CDR2 SMNVEV (reference sequence). The CDR3 DNA follows: TGTGCCAGCAGTCCCTTAGCAGGGGGCCTTACTGAAGCTTTCTTT. It specifies CASSPLAGGLTEAFF.

J is TRBJ1-5 and V is TRBV3-1; unclear D gene. Per germline, CDR1 LGHDT and CDR2 YNNKEL (reference sequence). The CDR3 length is 13 residues. V dropped 1 base and J dropped 8 bases, with 9 bases sitting between them. CDR3 DNA sequence: TGTGCCAGCAGCCAAGGACCTCCGAAGCCCCAGCATTTT. Translating gives CASSQGPPKPQHF.

The gene calls are TRBV13 and TRBJ1-1; D is perhaps TRBD1 (5 bases). The CDR3 has 14 residues. V lost 5 bases and J 3 bases, leaving 13 bases between the germline ends. Germline CDR1 reads PRHDT; CDR2 reads FYEKMQ (reference sequence). The CDR3 DNA reads TGTGCCAGCAGCGGTCGGGACTCCTACACTGAAGCTTTCTTT. Protein sequence: CASSGRDSYTEAFF.

The chain combines TRBV25-1 with TRBJ1-1; possibly TRBD1 for D (6 bases). This CDR3 has 14 residues. The germline CDR1 and CDR2 sequences are MGHDK and SYGVNS. With 7 bases removed from V and 5 bases from J, the gap between germline ends came to 17 bases. Here the CDR3 DNA reads TGTGCCAGCAATCAACAGGGAAGGCTAACTGAAGCTTTCTTT. This encodes CASNQQGRLTEAFF.

This chain uses TRBV27 with TRBJ2-7, with a tentative D call TRBD1 (6 bases). V was trimmed by 7 bases and J by 2 bases, leaving 24 bases between them. The CDR3 is 17 residues long. Germline CDR1 is MNHEY and CDR2 is SMNVEV (reference sequence). The CDR3 coding sequence is TGTGCCAGCACCCCAGGACCGGGACAATTAAGAACCTACGAGCAGTACTTC. Translated, it gives CASTPGPGQLRTYEQYF.

V gene TRBV28 combines with J gene TRBJ2-7; 9 bases are shared with TRBD1. The CDR3 covers 17 residues. Trimming took 3 bases from V and 4 from J; bases not matched to a gene: 13. Looked up from germline, CDR1 is MDHEN and CDR2 is SYDVKM. For the CDR3, the DNA is TGTGCCAGCAGTTTTTCCGTCACACAGGGGGCGTCTTACGAGCAGTACTTC. This sequence encodes CASSFSVTQGASYEQYF.

This rearrangement joins TRBV7-9 to TRBJ2-1; D is perhaps TRBD1 or TRBD2 (5 bases each). The CDR3 sequence is 17 residues long. In germline, CDR1 is SEHNR, CDR2 FQNEAQ (reference sequence). V lost 1 base and J 4 bases, leaving 17 bases between the germline ends. The CDR3 is CASSLEAPGPSYNEQFF. The CDR3 DNA follows: TGTGCCAGCAGCTTAGAGGCCCCGGGACCCAGTTACAATGAGCAGTTCTTC.

The rearrangement joins TRBV3-1 to TRBJ1-1; perhaps TRBD1 as D (6 bases). The CDR3 has 14 amino acids. Germline lookup yields CDR1 LGHDT and CDR2 YNNKEL (reference sequence). Trimming removed 3 bases from V and 1 base from J, with 9 bases in between. CDR3 loop: CASSQDRQNTEAFF. The DNA of the CDR3 is TGTGCCAGCAGCCAGGACAGACAGAACACTGAAGCTTTCTTT.

Only a few counts were recorded for this clonotype. The V call is TRBV6-1, the J call TRBJ1-1; D possibly corresponds to TRBD1 (5 bases). V was shortened by 7 bases and J by 4 bases, with 13 bases between the two germline ends. The germline V gene has CDR1 MNHNS and CDR2 SASEGT. This CDR3 has 13 amino acids. CDR3 region: CASIPLGGTEAFF. The DNA of the CDR3 is TGTGCCAGCATTCCCCTCGGGGGCACTGAAGCTTTCTTT.

The chain joins TRBV7-6 to TRBJ2-3; no definite D call. CDR3 length: 19 amino acids. Per germline, CDR1 SGHVS and CDR2 FNYEAQ. V was shortened by 5 bases and J by 2 bases, with 26 bases between the two germline ends. The DNA for the CDR3 is TGTGCCAGCAGCCGTCGCCATTGGGGATGGTGGAAGCACACAGATACGCAGTATTTT. Translation gives CASSRRHWGWWKHTDTQYF.

The chain joins TRBV20-1 to TRBJ2-7; TRBD1 matches at 9 bases. The CDR3 is 14 residues long. The germline V gene encodes CDR1 DFQATT and CDR2 SNEGSKA (reference sequence). V was clipped by 6 bases and J by 2 bases; unmatched bases: 8. The CDR3 DNA is TGCAGTGCAAAGGATCGGGACAGGGCCTACGAGCAGTACTTC. Its protein is CSAKDRDRAYEQYF.

V is TRBV28 and J is TRBJ2-7; the match to TRBD2 covers 10 bases. V was clipped by 5 bases and J by 5 bases; unmatched bases: 9. Germline-derived CDR1 and CDR2 are MDHEN and SYDVKM. The CDR3 sequence is 15 residues long. The CDR3 region has the DNA TGTGCCAGCAGTCCTATAGCGGGAGGTTACCACGAGCAGTACTTC. This sequence encodes CASSPIAGGYHEQYF.

The J gene is TRBJ2-2, the V gene TRBV13; D gene ambiguous. The CDR3 runs to 14 residues. Trimming removed 6 bases at V and 10 bases at J, with 18 bases between. Germline CDR1 PRHDT, CDR2 FYEKMQ (reference sequence). The CDR3 reads CASSSNVEREELFF. DNA for the CDR3: TGTGCCAGCAGTTCAAACGTAGAGCGTGAGGAGCTGTTTTTT.

The chain links TRBV27 to TRBJ2-7; D remains unclear. Germline V gene lookup returns CDR1 MNHEY and CDR2 SMNVEV (reference sequence). The CDR3 totals 15 residues. With 5 bases removed from V and 3 bases from J, the gap between germline ends came to 17 bases. The CDR3 loop is CASSLPRVSGYEQYF. The CDR3 nucleotides read TGTGCCAGCAGTCTCCCACGGGTCTCGGGCTACGAGCAGTACTTC.

CDR3 DNA sequence: TGCGCCAGCAGCCTAAGGCCCCCCAACGAGCAGTACTTC. Protein product: CASSLRPPNEQYF. This sequence joins TRBV5-1 and TRBJ2-7; D gene ambiguous. The CDR3 length is 13 residues. Trimming removed 4 bases from V and 5 bases from J, with 13 bases in between. Germline lookup yields CDR1 SGHRS and CDR2 YFSETQ.

This clonotype was seen more than once but under ten times. The chain links TRBV27 to TRBJ2-5, with 11 bases fitting TRBD1. This CDR3 has 15 residues. CDR1 MNHEY and CDR2 SMNVEV come from the germline V gene (reference sequence). V lost 3 bases and J lost 2; bases outside the gene matches: 2. The CDR3: CASSLGQGVQETQYF. The CDR3 region has the DNA TGTGCCAGCAGTTTGGGACAGGGGGTTCAAGAGACCCAGTACTTC.

J is TRBJ2-1 and V is TRBV6-5; 10 bases align to TRBD1. This CDR3 has 15 amino acids. Germline CDR1 and CDR2: MNHEY and SVGAGI. J lost 7 bases, V lost 6 bases, and 9 bases had no gene match. DNA of the CDR3: TGTGCCAGCAGACCGGGACAGGGGTACCCAAATGAGCAGTTCTTC. Its protein is CASRPGQGYPNEQFF.

V gene TRBV28 combines with J gene TRBJ2-7; D may be TRBD1 (7 bases). The V end was cut by 7 bases, the J end by 0 bases, with 13 bases between. CDR3 length: 14 residues. Germline loops: CDR1 MDHEN, CDR2 SYDVKM. The CDR3 region has the DNA TGTGCCAGCATTAGACAGGGAGGCTCCTACGAGCAGTACTTC. Translated, it gives CASIRQGGSYEQYF. The entire variable domain, with the rest obtained from reference TRBV28 and TRBJ2-7, is as follows: DVKVTQSSRYLVKRTGEKVFLECVQDMDHENMFWYRQDPGLGLRLIYFSYDVKMKEKGDIPEGYSVSREKKERFSLILESASTNQTSMYLCASIRQGGSYEQYFGPGTRLTVT.